These T cell receptor beta chains were read from a single sample in a study of CD8 T cells in ankylosing spondylitis. TCRdb re-derived calls from the 5' RACE reads in MiXCR, one entry per CDR3 protein. The table lists fewer than 550,000 distinct CDR3 sequences, about 5.7% of them singletons. Sequenced: blood, either unsorted or a sorted T cell fraction (not recorded which). These receptors all stem from a male donor with ankylosing spondylitis. CDR3s include the opening cysteine and the closing phenylalanine or tryptophan. Fields, in order: V gene, J gene, CDR3 protein.

V gene: TRBV20-1; J gene: TRBJ1-2; CDR3 protein: CSARGTGGYGYTF
V gene: TRBV24-1; J gene: TRBJ2-1; CDR3 protein: CATSDFAQGSYNEQFF
V gene: TRBV7-2; J gene: TRBJ1-6; CDR3 protein: CASSTLTGSSSPLHF
V gene: TRBV25-1; J gene: TRBJ2-7; CDR3 protein: CASSDPTSAYEQYF
V gene: TRBV6-5; J gene: TRBJ2-5; CDR3 protein: CASSYGVARVGETQYF
V gene: TRBV12-3/TRBV12-4; J gene: TRBJ1-5; CDR3 protein: CASSRQAGGQPQHF
V gene: TRBV10-2; J gene: TRBJ2-5; CDR3 protein: CASNRDRSEETQYF
V gene: TRBV20-1; J gene: TRBJ2-5; CDR3 protein: CSAGPRTGLETQYF
V gene: TRBV5-6; J gene: TRBJ2-1; CDR3 protein: CASSPGPGGRNEQFF
V gene: TRBV28; J gene: TRBJ2-1; CDR3 protein: CASSPRRRKVGEQFF
V gene: TRBV25-1; J gene: TRBJ2-3; CDR3 protein: CASSVRGQGTTDTQYF
V gene: TRBV7-2; J gene: TRBJ1-1; CDR3 protein: CASSQRTRGWSEAFF
V gene: TRBV12-3/TRBV12-4; J gene: TRBJ1-3; CDR3 protein: CASSLVQRNTIYF
V gene: TRBV14; J gene: TRBJ2-1; CDR3 protein: CASSQKSLRASGGNEQFF
V gene: TRBV5-1; J gene: TRBJ2-1; CDR3 protein: CASSKGLAPDYNEQFF
V gene: TRBV9; J gene: TRBJ2-6; CDR3 protein: CASSADPSGANVLTF
V gene: TRBV18; J gene: TRBJ2-7; CDR3 protein: CASSPDGTAYEQYF
V gene: TRBV20-1; J gene: TRBJ2-2; CDR3 protein: CSARGIDGHTRELFF
V gene: TRBV7-9; J gene: TRBJ2-7; CDR3 protein: CASSLAPWSEQYF
V gene: TRBV6-6; J gene: TRBJ2-1; CDR3 protein: CASSSAYNEQFF
V gene: TRBV7-2; J gene: TRBJ1-2; CDR3 protein: CASSSVGTNYGYTF
V gene: TRBV6-5; J gene: TRBJ2-1; CDR3 protein: CASSSTTLGLAGYNEQFF
V gene: TRBV4-3; J gene: TRBJ1-1; CDR3 protein: CASSQGSENTEAFF
V gene: TRBV7-2; J gene: TRBJ2-1; CDR3 protein: CASTFWTGDEQFF
V gene: TRBV6-5; J gene: TRBJ2-1; CDR3 protein: CASSQSRYSYNEQFF
V gene: TRBV28; J gene: TRBJ1-2; CDR3 protein: CASRAGTGNYTF
V gene: TRBV6-2/TRBV6-3; J gene: TRBJ2-2; CDR3 protein: CASSYYGSAGELNTGELFF
V gene: TRBV20-1; J gene: TRBJ2-7; CDR3 protein: CSVLGQGAAYEQYF
V gene: TRBV18; J gene: TRBJ1-1; CDR3 protein: CASSPDGYMNTEAFF